The clone carrying this T cell receptor (beta chain) appeared a single time. The germline V gene encodes CDR1 GTSNPN and CDR2 SVGIG (reference sequence). CDR3 size: 13 residues. With 0 bases removed from V and 5 bases from J, the gap between germline ends came to 9 bases. The sample is drawn from a study of blood T cell repertoires in COVID-19. Clones were sequenced by immunoSEQ multiplex PCR, and TCRdb holds only the in-frame ones, with some missing. This sample has roughly 250,000 clones, with approximately 85% found just once. Input material: peripheral blood. The V gene is TRBV30, the J gene TRBJ2-3; possibly TRBD2 for D (7 bases). This receptor was obtained from a human donor with COVID-19, enrolled during active disease. The donor label of this sample is uncertain. As DNA, the CDR3 is TGTGCCTGGAGTGTGGGAGGGGGAGATACGCAGTATTTT. Its protein is CAWSVGGGDTQYF.